This T cell receptor beta chain is from a study of early T cells in non-severe SARS-CoV-2 infection. Study information: Sequencing targeted bulk RNA from unsorted whole blood, leaving chains unpaired.

This clonotype has only a few counts. V lost 1 base and J lost 3; bases outside the gene matches: 4. CDR3 length: 15 amino acids. In germline, CDR1 is SGHTA, CDR2 FQGTGA. Attachment of unique molecular identifiers to individual cDNA molecules was performed. TCRdb fed the 5' RACE reads into MiXCR, producing one record per CDR3 protein. The repertoire has about 64,000 distinct CDR3 sequences, less than 5.5% of them found once; the top ten carry 4.5% to 5.5%. The source is an adult who was a healthcare worker with PCR-confirmed SARS-CoV-2 infection or an uninfected control (not recorded which). The J gene is TRBJ2-7, the V gene TRBV7-3; TRBD2 matches 9 bases. Sequenced input: whole blood. CDR3 bases: TGTGCCAGCAGCTTAAGAGCGGGGGGAAACTACGAGCAGTACTTC. Protein sequence: CASSLRAGGNYEQYF.